This T cell receptor beta chain was sequenced for a study of post-analysis software for immune sequencing data. Study results and caveats: Patients had higher frequencies than controls of roughly 5 TRBV segments, including TRBV5-6, TRBV5-1 and TRBV20-1. Strong co-clustering by F measure linked samples that shared a preparation batch.

Points on this clonotype: What it binds is unknown.

Trimming took off 4 bases at V and 2 bases at J, with 14 bases between the two ends. CDR3 length: 15 amino acids. Germline V CDR1 and CDR2: LNHDA, SQIVND (reference sequence). Included in the TCR beta cDNA libraries were unique molecular identifiers. TCRdb independently ran MiXCR on the PCR reads; one entry per CDR3 protein. Among roughly 540,000 distinct CDR3 sequences listed, under 40% were seen once. The origin of this receptor is a girl between 2 and 17 years old with multiple sclerosis. The J gene is TRBJ1-2, the V gene TRBV19, with D unresolved. The material sequenced was blood. CDR3 DNA sequence: TGTGCCAGTAGTACGGGGTCCCACAGCAACTATGGCTACACCTTC. It codes for CASSTGSHSNYGYTF.